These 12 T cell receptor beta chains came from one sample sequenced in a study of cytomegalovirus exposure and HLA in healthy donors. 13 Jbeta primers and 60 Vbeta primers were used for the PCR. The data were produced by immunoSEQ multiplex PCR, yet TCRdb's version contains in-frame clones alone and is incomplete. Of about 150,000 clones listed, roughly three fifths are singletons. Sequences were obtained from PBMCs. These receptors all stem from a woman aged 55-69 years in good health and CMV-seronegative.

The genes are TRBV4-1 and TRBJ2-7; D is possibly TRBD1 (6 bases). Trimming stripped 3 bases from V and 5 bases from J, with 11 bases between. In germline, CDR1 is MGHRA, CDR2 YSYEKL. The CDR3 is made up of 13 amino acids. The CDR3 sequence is CASSHQGKNEQYF. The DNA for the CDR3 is TGCGCCAGCAGCCACCAGGGGAAAAACGAGCAGTACTTC.

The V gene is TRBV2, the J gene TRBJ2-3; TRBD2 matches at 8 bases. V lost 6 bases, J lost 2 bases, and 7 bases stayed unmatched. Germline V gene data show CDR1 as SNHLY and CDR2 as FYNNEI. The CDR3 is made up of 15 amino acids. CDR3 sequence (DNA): TGTGCCAGCAGGGGCGGGGGGCTTATCACAGATACGCAGTATTTT. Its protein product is CASRGGGLITDTQYF.

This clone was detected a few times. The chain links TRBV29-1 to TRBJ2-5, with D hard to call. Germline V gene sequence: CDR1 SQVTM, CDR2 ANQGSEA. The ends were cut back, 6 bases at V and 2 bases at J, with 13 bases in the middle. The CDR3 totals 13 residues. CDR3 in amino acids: CSVGRASQETQYF. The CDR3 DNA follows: TGCAGCGTAGGTAGAGCGAGTCAAGAGACCCAGTACTTC.

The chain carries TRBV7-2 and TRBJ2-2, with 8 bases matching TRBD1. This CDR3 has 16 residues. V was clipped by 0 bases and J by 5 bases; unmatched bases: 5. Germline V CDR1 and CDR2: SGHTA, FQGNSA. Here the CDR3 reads CASSLARTGRTGELFF. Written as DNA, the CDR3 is TGTGCCAGCAGCTTAGCGAGGACAGGGAGGACCGGGGAGCTGTTTTTT.

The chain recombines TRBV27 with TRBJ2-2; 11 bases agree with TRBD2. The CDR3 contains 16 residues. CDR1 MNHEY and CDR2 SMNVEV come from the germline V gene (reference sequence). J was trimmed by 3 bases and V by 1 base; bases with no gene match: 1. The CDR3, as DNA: TGTGCCAGCAGTTTATTGGGACTAGCGGACACCGGGGAGCTGTTTTTT. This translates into CASSLLGLADTGELFF.

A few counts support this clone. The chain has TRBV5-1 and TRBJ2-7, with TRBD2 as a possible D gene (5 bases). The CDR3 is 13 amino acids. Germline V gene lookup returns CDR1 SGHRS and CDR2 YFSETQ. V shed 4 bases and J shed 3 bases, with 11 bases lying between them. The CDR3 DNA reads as TGCGCCAGCAGCCCGGGTGGGAGCTACGAGCAGTACTTC. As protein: CASSPGGSYEQYF.

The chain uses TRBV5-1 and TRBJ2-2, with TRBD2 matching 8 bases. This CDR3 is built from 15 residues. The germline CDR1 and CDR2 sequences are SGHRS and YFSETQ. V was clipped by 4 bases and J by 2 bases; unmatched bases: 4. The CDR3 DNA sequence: TGCGCCAGCAGCGAGACTAGCGTAAACACCGGGGAGCTGTTTTTT. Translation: CASSETSVNTGELFF.

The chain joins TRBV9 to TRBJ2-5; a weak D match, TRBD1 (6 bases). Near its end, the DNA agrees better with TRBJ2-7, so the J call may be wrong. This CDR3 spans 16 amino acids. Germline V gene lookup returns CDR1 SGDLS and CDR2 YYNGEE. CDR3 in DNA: TGTGCCAGCAGCAACCCCGGACAGCGCGATACCTACGAGCAGTACTTC. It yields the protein CASSNPGQRDTYEQYF.

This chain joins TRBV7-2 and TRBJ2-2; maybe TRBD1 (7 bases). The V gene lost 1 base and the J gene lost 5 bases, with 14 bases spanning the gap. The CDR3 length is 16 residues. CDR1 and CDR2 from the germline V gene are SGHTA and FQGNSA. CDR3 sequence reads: CASSLVPGGGTGELFF. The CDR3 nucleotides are TGTGCCAGCAGCTTAGTGCCAGGGGGAGGAACCGGGGAGCTGTTTTTT.

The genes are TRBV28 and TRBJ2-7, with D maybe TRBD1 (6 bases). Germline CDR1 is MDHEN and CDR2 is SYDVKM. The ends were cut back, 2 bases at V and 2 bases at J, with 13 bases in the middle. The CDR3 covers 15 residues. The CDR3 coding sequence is TGTGCCAGCAGTTTAGGGGGCGTTAGGACCTACGAGCAGTACTTC. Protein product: CASSLGGVRTYEQYF.

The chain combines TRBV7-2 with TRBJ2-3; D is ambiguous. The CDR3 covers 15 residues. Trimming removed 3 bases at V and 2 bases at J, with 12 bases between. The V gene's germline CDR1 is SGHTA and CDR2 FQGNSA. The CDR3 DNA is TGTGCCAGCAGCTTTAATCAGCGAGTCACAGATACGCAGTATTTT. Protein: CASSFNQRVTDTQYF.

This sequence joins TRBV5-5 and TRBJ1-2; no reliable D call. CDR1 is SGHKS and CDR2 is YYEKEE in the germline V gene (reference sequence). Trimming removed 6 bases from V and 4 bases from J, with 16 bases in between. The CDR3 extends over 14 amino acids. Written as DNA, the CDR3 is TGTGCCAGCACCCTGGGTGGGGAGTCCTATGGCTACACCTTC. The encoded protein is CASTLGGESYGYTF.